Below, 27 T cell receptor beta chains from the same sample are listed, as sequenced in a study of cytomegalovirus exposure and HLA in healthy donors. The study ran its PCR with 60 Vbeta and 13 Jbeta primers. Assay: immunoSEQ multiplex PCR; the TCRdb copy retains only in-frame clones and omits some. The sample records about 90,000 clones, less than 75% being singletons. Sequencing was carried out using PBMCs. The source of these receptors is a man aged 25 to 40 in good health and CMV-seronegative.

The chain is built from TRBV6-5 and TRBJ2-6; D ambiguous. The length of the CDR3 is 15 residues. V was pared by 8 bases and J by 0 bases, with 11 bases between. Germline values: CDR1 MNHEY, CDR2 SVGAGI. The CDR3 loop reads CASGIRSSGANVLTF. CDR3 DNA sequence: TGTGCCAGCGGAATAAGGAGCTCTGGGGCCAACGTCCTGACTTTC.

The J gene is TRBJ2-3, the V gene TRBV27, with unresolved D. The CDR3 totals 15 residues. CDR1 and CDR2 from the germline V gene are MNHEY and SMNVEV (reference sequence). The V end was cut by 3 bases, the J end by 7 bases, with 17 bases between. CDR3 nucleotides: TGTGCCAGCAGTTTCGATTGGGCATCCTTTAATACGCAGTATTTT. Translated: CASSFDWASFNTQYF.

The chain recombines TRBV27 with TRBJ2-5; D unresolved. Germline loops: CDR1 MNHEY, CDR2 SMNVEV (reference sequence). V lost 2 bases and J 2 bases, leaving 6 bases between the germline ends. The CDR3 is made up of 13 amino acids. In DNA form, the CDR3 reads TGTGCCAGCAGTTTAGCGCCACAAGAGACCCAGTACTTC. This sequence encodes CASSLAPQETQYF.

The rearrangement joins TRBV30 to TRBJ2-5; TRBD2 might be the D (5 bases). Gene TRBJ2-7 matches the end of the DNA better, so the J call may be wrong. CDR1 and CDR2 from the germline V gene are GTSNPN and SVGIG (reference sequence). The CDR3 consists of 14 residues. CDR3 region: CAWSAKSGNYEQYF. The CDR3 coding sequence is TGTGCCTGGAGTGCAAAGTCGGGAAACTACGAGCAGTACTTC.

This rearrangement joins TRBV7-2 to TRBJ2-2; TRBD2 matches at 9 bases. Germline trimming cut 1 base from V and 5 bases from J; bases unmatched to any gene: 11. In germline, CDR1 is SGHTA, CDR2 FQGNSA. The CDR3 runs to 18 residues. As DNA, the CDR3 is TGTGCCAGCAGCTTAGTCGCTAGCGGGATCCTAGGAACCGGGGAGCTGTTTTTT. Amino acid sequence: CASSLVASGILGTGELFF.

This clone was seen only a few times. The chain joins TRBV5-1 to TRBJ1-1, with 9 bases matching TRBD1. Germline trimming cut 3 bases from V and 2 bases from J; bases unmatched to any gene: 8. CDR3 length: 16 residues. Germline CDR1 is SGHRS and CDR2 is YFSETQ. The CDR3 loop reads CASSWGTGQYNTEAFF. The CDR3 DNA is TGCGCCAGCAGCTGGGGGACAGGGCAATATAACACTGAAGCTTTCTTT.

The chain couples TRBV20-1 to TRBJ1-1; D uncertain. V was shortened by 5 bases and J by 4 bases, with 8 bases between the two germline ends. Per germline, CDR1 DFQATT and CDR2 SNEGSKA (reference sequence). There are 11 residues in the CDR3. The CDR3 reads CSALFGTEAFF. In DNA, the CDR3 is TGCAGTGCTTTATTCGGCACTGAAGCTTTCTTT.

The chain couples TRBV7-9 to TRBJ1-4; a possible D gene is TRBD1 (6 bases). The V gene lost 5 bases and the J gene lost 5 bases, with 12 bases spanning the gap. CDR1 is SEHNR, CDR2 FQNEAQ, per germline (reference sequence). The CDR3 is made up of 14 amino acids. This CDR3 reads CASSPPGENEKLFF. As DNA, the CDR3 is TGTGCCAGCAGCCCCCCAGGGGAGAATGAAAAACTGTTTTTT.

This chain links TRBV29-1 with TRBJ1-1; possible D gene TRBD1, 6 bases. Trimming took off 3 bases at V and 0 bases at J, with 8 bases between the two ends. CDR1 and CDR2 (germline): SQVTM, ANQGSEA. The CDR3 is 13 amino acids. The chain's CDR3 is CSVERGMNTEAFF. As DNA, the CDR3 is TGCAGCGTTGAGAGGGGGATGAACACTGAAGCTTTCTTT.

This clone was seen a few times. The chain joins TRBV15 to TRBJ2-1; perhaps TRBD1 as D (5 bases). Trimming shortened V by 3 bases and J by 0 bases, and 6 bases separated the two germline ends. The V gene's germline CDR1 is LNHNV and CDR2 YYDKDF (reference sequence). This CDR3 contains 14 residues. The CDR3 protein is CATSRTVSYNEQFF. CDR3 nucleotide sequence: TGTGCCACCAGCAGGACAGTCTCCTACAATGAGCAGTTCTTC.

This clone was seen only a few times. This rearrangement joins TRBV27 to TRBJ2-7, with 8 bases lining up with TRBD2. The CDR3 runs 14 residues. Unmatched junction bases numbered 6, after V lost 6 bases and J lost 2 bases. Germline V gene lookup returns CDR1 MNHEY and CDR2 SMNVEV (reference sequence). The CDR3 bases are TGTGCCAGCAGATTGGGACTAGGGGCCTACGAGCAGTACTTC. Amino acid sequence: CASRLGLGAYEQYF.

The chain is built from TRBV5-1 and TRBJ2-1, with D maybe TRBD1 (6 bases). Germline V gene sequence: CDR1 SGHRS, CDR2 YFSETQ. The CDR3 is made up of 15 amino acids. V was clipped by 1 base and J by 1 base, with 9 bases between them. CDR3: CASSLNTGSYNEQFF. The DNA for the CDR3 is TGCGCCAGCAGCTTGAATACAGGGTCCTACAATGAGCAGTTCTTC.

The genes are TRBV4-1 and TRBJ1-5; 7 positions agree with TRBD1. In germline, CDR1 is MGHRA, CDR2 YSYEKL. V lost 4 bases, J lost 7 bases, and 7 bases stayed unmatched. The CDR3 is made up of 14 amino acids. CDR3 in DNA: TGCGCCAGCAGCCCTGAGGGGGCCGGGCAGCCCCAGCATTTT. Protein sequence: CASSPEGAGQPQHF.

The V call is TRBV30, the J call TRBJ2-1; D gene ambiguous. Trimming shortened V by 4 bases and J by 0 bases, and 7 bases separated the two germline ends. CDR1 GTSNPN and CDR2 SVGIG come from the germline V gene (reference sequence). The CDR3 spans 13 residues. Written as DNA, the CDR3 is TGTGCCTGGAATGCGGACTCCTACAATGAGCAGTTCTTC. Amino acids: CAWNADSYNEQFF.

This clone came up a few times. The genes are TRBV5-1 and TRBJ2-2, with D perhaps TRBD2 (6 bases). The CDR3 has 15 amino acids. V lost 5 bases and J 4 bases, leaving 15 bases between the germline ends. Germline V lookup: CDR1 SGHRS, CDR2 YFSETQ. CDR3 in amino acids: CASRPVGGGTGELFF. The CDR3 bases are TGCGCCAGCAGACCGGTGGGGGGAGGCACCGGGGAGCTGTTTTTT.

This clone was recorded only once. The chain carries TRBV9 and TRBJ2-1; 8 bases fit TRBD2. Losses at the gene ends were 3 bases for V and 0 bases for J; bases not matched to a gene: 2. The CDR3 runs 15 residues. In germline, CDR1 is SGDLS, CDR2 YYNGEE. The CDR3 loop is CASSESGGSYNEQFF. The CDR3 DNA reads TGTGCCAGCAGCGAGAGCGGGGGCTCCTACAATGAGCAGTTCTTC.

There are a few counts of this clone. The chain carries TRBV4-3 and TRBJ1-2, with D possibly TRBD1 on 6 matching bases. Trimming removed 6 bases at V and 8 bases at J, with 10 bases between. Germline V gene sequence: CDR1 LGHNA, CDR2 YSLEER. This CDR3 spans 11 amino acids. The CDR3 DNA reads as TGCGCCAGCAGTAGGGGGAACGGCTACACCTTC. Translation gives CASSRGNGYTF.

CDR3 in DNA: TGTGCCAGCAGCTTAGACCGGGGTGTATATACTGAAGCTTTCTTT. Translation gives CASSLDRGVYTEAFF. J is TRBJ1-1 and V is TRBV7-9; D not certain. Germline assignment: CDR1 SEHNR and CDR2 FQNEAQ (reference sequence). The ends were cut back, 1 base at V and 5 bases at J, with 14 bases in the middle. The CDR3 contains 15 residues.

This chain connects TRBV2 to TRBJ1-5, with TRBD1 matching over 7 bases. Germline-derived CDR1 and CDR2 are SNHLY and FYNNEI. The V segment lost 7 bases and the J segment 5 bases; nucleotides outside the gene matches: 8. The CDR3 consists of 14 residues. Here the CDR3 reads CASMLAGGDQPQHF. CDR3 sequence (DNA): TGTGCCAGCATGTTGGCAGGGGGTGATCAGCCCCAGCATTTT.

The rearrangement uses TRBV7-8 and TRBJ1-1; the D is unclear. CDR1 is SGHVS, CDR2 FQNEAQ, per germline. This CDR3 comprises 12 residues. Trimming pared 5 bases from V and 8 bases from J, leaving 12 bases between. This CDR3 reads CASSLLTREAFF. The CDR3 nucleotides read TGTGCCAGCAGCCTTCTGACTCGGGAAGCTTTCTTT.

This clone has more than one count but fewer than ten. The chain uses TRBV23-1 and TRBJ2-1; D might be TRBD1 (7 bases). TRBV23-1 is annotated as an ORF whose role is uncertain. The CDR3 length is 17 residues. Trimming removed 0 bases from V and 5 bases from J, with 17 bases in between. The CDR3 region has the DNA TGCGCCAGCAGTCAATCATCTAGGGCAGGGGGGAACAATGAGCAGTTCTTC. Translating it yields CASSQSSRAGGNNEQFF.

This clone was detected only once. V is TRBV15 and J is TRBJ1-3; 7 bases are shared with TRBD1. This CDR3 has 13 amino acids. Germline V gene lookup returns CDR1 LNHNV and CDR2 YYDKDF (reference sequence). J was trimmed by 8 bases and V by 4 bases; bases with no gene match: 5. In nucleotides, the CDR3 is TGTGCCACCAGCATGAACAGGGGTTACACCATATATTTT. Translated, it gives CATSMNRGYTIYF. Together with reference TRBV15 and TRBJ1-3, the CDR3 gives the full variable domain: DAMVIQNPRYQVTQFGKPVTLSCSQTLNHNVMYWYQQKSSQAPKLLFHYYDKDFNNEADTPDNFQSRRPNTSFCFLDIRSPGLGDTAMYLCATSMNRGYTIYFGEGSWLTVV.

This clone was seen a handful of times. V usage is TRBV30 and J usage is TRBJ2-2; possibly TRBD1 for D (5 bases). CDR1 is GTSNPN and CDR2 is SVGIG in the germline V gene (reference sequence). With 0 bases removed from V and 1 base from J, the gap between germline ends came to 9 bases. This CDR3 is built from 15 residues. The CDR3 reads CAWSVLDRNTGELFF. The CDR3 nucleotides read TGTGCCTGGAGTGTTCTCGACAGGAACACCGGGGAGCTGTTTTTT.

The chain is built from TRBV7-9 and TRBJ2-4; 8 bases line up with TRBD1. Unmatched junction bases numbered 6, after V lost 5 bases and J lost 3 bases. Germline V gene data show CDR1 as SEHNR and CDR2 as FQNEAQ (reference sequence). CDR3 length: 15 residues. The CDR3 sequence: CASSQTGAGKNIQYF. The CDR3 bases are TGTGCCAGCAGCCAGACAGGGGCTGGCAAAAACATTCAGTACTTC.

This chain joins TRBV2 and TRBJ2-3; TRBD1 matches 9 bases. CDR3 length: 15 residues. In germline, CDR1 is SNHLY, CDR2 FYNNEI. V was clipped by 7 bases and J by 4 bases; unmatched bases: 9. This chain's CDR3 is CASTLGQGGPDTQYF. The CDR3 DNA reads as TGTGCCAGCACTTTGGGACAGGGTGGGCCAGATACGCAGTATTTT. Full variable domain (outside the CDR3, taken from reference TRBV2 and TRBJ2-3): EPEVTQTPSHQVTQMGQEVILRCVPISNHLYFYWYRQILGQKVEFLVSFYNNEISEKSEIFDDQFSVERPDGSNFTLKIRSTKLEDSAMYFCASTLGQGGPDTQYFGPGTRLTVL.

The chain carries TRBV5-1 and TRBJ2-1; TRBD2 aligns across 10 bases. This CDR3 has 16 amino acids. The junction had 4 bases not matched to a gene; V was cut back by 0 bases and J by 4 bases. From germline, CDR1 is SGHRS and CDR2 YFSETQ. CDR3 sequence (DNA): TGCGCCAGCAGCTTGGGGACTAGCGGATTATACAATGAGCAGTTCTTC. Amino acid sequence: CASSLGTSGLYNEQFF.

The V and J genes are TRBV5-5 and TRBJ2-5; a weak D match, TRBD2 (5 bases). Germline CDR1 is SGHKS and CDR2 is YYEKEE (reference sequence). The CDR3 has 13 amino acids. Trimming took off 4 bases at V and 4 bases at J, with 11 bases between the two ends. Written as DNA, the CDR3 is TGTGCCAGCAGCCCCGGGGATCGAGAGACCCAGTACTTC. Translating it yields CASSPGDRETQYF.